The source of this T cell receptor (beta chain) is a study of human T cells and chemical hapten exposure. Turning to the study itself: The sensitizer, 2% DPC, was used on 2 cm by 2 cm of upper inner arm skin. TCR yields per sample varied, mainly owing to small pooled library volume differences.

The time point was: patch test 1, 2 weeks after DPC sensitization. Treatment in this sample: therapeutic diphenylcyclopropenone sensitization with weekly scalp DPC. The template was total RNA from unfractionated whole blood. TCRdb called the RACE reads again in MiXCR, with one record for every CDR3 protein. In the table there are roughly 52,000 distinct CDR3 sequences, roughly 9.6% of which are singletons. Worth noting for this clonotype: The antigen remains undetermined. Mismatch with germline at one junction end may stem from a read error.

The CDR3 is 13 amino acids. CDR1 SGHVS and CDR2 FQNEAQ come from the germline V gene. Study-wide results and limits: Compared with pre-sensitization or healthy control sets, expanded TCRs clustered more.

This receptor was taken from a woman between 40 and 50 years old with alopecia areata. Some clones in this sample may be carry-over from other donors' samples. The sequencing here drew on whole blood, taken in connection with sensitization to the hapten diphenylcyclopropenone (DPC). The chain employs TRBV7-8 and TRBJ1-1; D is perhaps TRBD1 (5 bases). DNA of the CDR3: TGTGCCAGCAGCTTAGCGGCGGACACCGAAGCTTTCTTT. As protein: CASSLAADTEAFF.